The entry below describes one TCR beta chain. The sample is drawn from a study of blood T cell repertoires in COVID-19. Repertoires were generated with immunoSEQ multiplex PCR, while TCRdb's copy carries only in-frame clones and drops some. The table lists roughly 500,000 clones, about nine tenths of them singletons. With 10 bases removed from V and 6 bases from J, the gap between germline ends came to 19 bases. Germline V lookup: CDR1 MNHEY, CDR2 SVGAGI. This CDR3 comprises 14 residues. The J gene is TRBJ2-1, the V gene TRBV6-5, with a possible D match to TRBD2 (6 bases). What was sequenced was PBMCs or T cells enriched from blood (not recorded which). The clonotype comes from a woman in her sixties who had recovered from COVID-19. CDR3 residues: CATRPREVRNEQFF. CDR3 bases: TGTGCCACCCGCCCCAGGGAGGTACGCAATGAGCAGTTCTTC.